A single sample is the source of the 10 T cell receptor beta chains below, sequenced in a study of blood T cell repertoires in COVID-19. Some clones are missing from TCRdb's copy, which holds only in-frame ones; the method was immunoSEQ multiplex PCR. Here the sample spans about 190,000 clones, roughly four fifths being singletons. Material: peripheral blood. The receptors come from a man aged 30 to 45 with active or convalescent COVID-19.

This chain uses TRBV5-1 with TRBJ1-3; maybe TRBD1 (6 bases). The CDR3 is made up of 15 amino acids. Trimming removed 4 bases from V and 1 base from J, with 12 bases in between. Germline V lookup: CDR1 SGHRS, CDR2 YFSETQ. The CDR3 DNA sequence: TGCGCCAGCAGCGGCGGACAGACGTCTGGAAACACCATATATTTT. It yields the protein CASSGGQTSGNTIYF.

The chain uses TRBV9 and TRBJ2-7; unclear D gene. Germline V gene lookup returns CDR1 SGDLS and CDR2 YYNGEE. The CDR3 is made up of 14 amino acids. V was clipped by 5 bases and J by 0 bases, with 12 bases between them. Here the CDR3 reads CASSLAALSYEQYF. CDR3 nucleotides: TGTGCCAGCAGTCTCGCAGCGCTCTCCTACGAGCAGTACTTC.

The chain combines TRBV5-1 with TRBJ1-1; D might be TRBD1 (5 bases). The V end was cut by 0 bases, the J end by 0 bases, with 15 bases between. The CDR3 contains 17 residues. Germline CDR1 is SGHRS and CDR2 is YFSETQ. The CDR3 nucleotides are TGCGCCAGCAGCTTGGCGGGGGAGGTAATCTTGAACACTGAAGCTTTCTTT. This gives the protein CASSLAGEVILNTEAFF. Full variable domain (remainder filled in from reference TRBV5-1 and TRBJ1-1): KAGVTQTPRYLIKTRGQQVTLSCSPISGHRSVSWYQQTPGQGLQFLFEYFSETQRNKGNFPGRFSGRQFSNSRSEMNVSTLELGDSALYLCASSLAGEVILNTEAFFGQGTRLTVV.

CDR3 DNA: TGTGCCAGCAGCGTTTACGCGGGGGGCTACACCGGGGAGCTGTTTTTT. Translation: CASSVYAGGYTGELFF. V usage is TRBV11-2 and J usage is TRBJ2-2; 8 nucleotides match TRBD2. The CDR3 extends over 16 amino acids. Unmatched junction bases numbered 8, after V lost 5 bases and J lost 3 bases. CDR1 and CDR2 (germline): SGHAT, FQNNGV. The full variable domain, with the rest looked up from reference TRBV11-2 and TRBJ2-2, is EAGVAQSPRYKIIEKRQSVAFWCNPISGHATLYWYQQILGQGPKLLIQFQNNGVVDDSQLPKDRFSAERLKGVDSTLKIQPAKLEDSAVYLCASSVYAGGYTGELFFGEGSRLTVL.

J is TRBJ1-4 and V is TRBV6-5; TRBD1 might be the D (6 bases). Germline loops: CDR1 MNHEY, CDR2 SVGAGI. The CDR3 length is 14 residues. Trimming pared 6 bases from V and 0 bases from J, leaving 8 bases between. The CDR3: CASRGAATNEKLFF. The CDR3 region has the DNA TGTGCCAGCAGGGGGGCCGCAACTAATGAAAAACTGTTTTTT.

This CDR3 reads CASSQQGTLSSGYTF. CDR3 in DNA: TGTGCCAGCAGCCAACAGGGGACCCTCTCTTCTGGCTACACCTTC. This rearrangement joins TRBV6-5 to TRBJ1-2; 7 nucleotides line up with TRBD1. V was clipped by 6 bases and J by 7 bases; unmatched bases: 14. This CDR3 has 15 amino acids. Germline CDR1 reads MNHEY; CDR2 reads SVGAGI.

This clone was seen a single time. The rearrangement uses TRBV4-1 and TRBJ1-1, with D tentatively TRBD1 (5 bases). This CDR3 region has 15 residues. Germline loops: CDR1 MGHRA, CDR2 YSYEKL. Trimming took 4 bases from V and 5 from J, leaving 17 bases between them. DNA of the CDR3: TGCGCCAGCAGCCCAGTCGGGGGGTCGGGAACTGAAGCTTTCTTT. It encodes CASSPVGGSGTEAFF.

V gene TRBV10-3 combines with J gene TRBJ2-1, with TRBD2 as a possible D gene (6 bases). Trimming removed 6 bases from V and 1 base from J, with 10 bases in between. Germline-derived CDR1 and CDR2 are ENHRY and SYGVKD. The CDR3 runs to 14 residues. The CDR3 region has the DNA TGTGCCATCAGCGCGGCGGGGTCCTACAATGAGCAGTTCTTC. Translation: CAISAAGSYNEQFF.

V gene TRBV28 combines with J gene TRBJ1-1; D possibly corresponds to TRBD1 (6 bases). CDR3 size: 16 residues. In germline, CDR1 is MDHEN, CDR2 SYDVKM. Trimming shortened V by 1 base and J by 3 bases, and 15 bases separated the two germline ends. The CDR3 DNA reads TGTGCCAGCAGTTTATTTGGGTGGGCAGGGGACACTGAAGCTTTCTTT. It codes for CASSLFGWAGDTEAFF.

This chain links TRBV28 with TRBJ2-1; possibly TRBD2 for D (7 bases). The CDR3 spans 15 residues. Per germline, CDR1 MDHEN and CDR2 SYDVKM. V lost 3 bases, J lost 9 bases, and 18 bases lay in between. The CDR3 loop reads CASSFSGGLFLEQFF. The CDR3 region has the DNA TGTGCCAGCAGTTTCTCCGGGGGGCTGTTCCTTGAGCAGTTCTTC.